The 18 T cell receptor beta chains below all came from one sample that was sequenced in a study of beta chain features in type 1 diabetes. Investigators reverse transcribed all isolated RNA, so they sequenced expressed TCRB transcripts. Using immunoSEQ multiplex PCR, the repertoire was profiled, and TCRdb retains in-frame clones only, with some absent. Here the sample spans about 220,000 clones, approximately 11% being singletons. Source material: central memory CD4+ T cells from blood. These receptors were collected from a man younger than 35 in good health.

CDR3 DNA sequence: TGCGCCAGCAGCCAAGGGCAGTTAGATACGCAGTATTTT. Translated, it gives CASSQGQLDTQYF. The chain combines TRBV4-1 with TRBJ2-3; D is undetermined. The CDR3 is 13 amino acids. Germline V lookup: CDR1 MGHRA, CDR2 YSYEKL. The ends were cut back, 1 base at V and 5 bases at J, with 7 bases in the middle.

This clone has ten or more counts. V and J are TRBV5-5 and TRBJ2-3, with D uncertain. The CDR3 loop spans 14 amino acids. Trimming took 1 base from V and 6 from J, leaving 12 bases between them. From germline, CDR1 is SGHKS and CDR2 YYEKEE (reference sequence). CDR3 DNA sequence: TGTGCCAGCAGCTTGCAGCAAGGTTACGATACGCAGTATTTT. It encodes CASSLQQGYDTQYF.

This clone showed up just a few times. The J gene is TRBJ2-5, the V gene TRBV7-7; D possibly matches TRBD1 or TRBD2 (5 bases each). Trimming stripped 4 bases from V and 4 bases from J, with 10 bases between. The germline V gene has CDR1 SSHAT and CDR2 FNYEAQ (reference sequence). CDR3 size: 13 residues. In DNA form, the CDR3 reads TGTGCCAGCAGCTCCGGGACCCCAGAGACCCAGTACTTC. As protein: CASSSGTPETQYF.

This clone turned up a few times. The gene calls are TRBV7-3 and TRBJ2-5, with D maybe TRBD2 (6 bases). Germline V CDR1 and CDR2: SGHTA, FQGTGA. This CDR3 contains 13 residues. With 3 bases removed from V and 4 bases from J, the gap between germline ends came to 9 bases. The CDR3 region is CASSFGGLETQYF. The CDR3 DNA reads TGTGCCAGCAGCTTCGGGGGATTAGAGACCCAGTACTTC.

V and J are TRBV7-9 and TRBJ1-4, with 8 bases lining up with TRBD1. Germline V lookup: CDR1 SEHNR, CDR2 FQNEAQ (reference sequence). With 5 bases clipped from V and 7 bases from J, the junction kept 9 bases outside the gene matches. The CDR3 has 15 residues. In DNA, the CDR3 is TGTGCCAGCAGCCTCGGACAGGGCTCCAGTGAAAAACTGTTTTTT. The encoded protein is CASSLGQGSSEKLFF.

This clone was counted at least ten times. The chain uses TRBV6-5 and TRBJ2-1, with D unresolved. Trimming took off 0 bases at V and 6 bases at J, with 9 bases between the two ends. The CDR3 length is 14 residues. Germline V gives CDR1 MNHEY, CDR2 SVGAGI. CDR3 sequence (DNA): TGTGCCAGCAGTTACTCGGGTAGCCCCAATGAGCAGTTCTTC. Translated: CASSYSGSPNEQFF.

This clone was seen more than once but under ten times. The chain joins TRBV28 to TRBJ2-4; D may match TRBD1 or TRBD2 (5 bases each). The CDR3 totals 12 residues. Germline V lookup: CDR1 MDHEN, CDR2 SYDVKM. V was clipped by 6 bases and J by 15 bases, with 18 bases between them. The CDR3 DNA is TGTGCCAGCAGCTCCCGGGTGCAGGGACGGTACTTC. It specifies CASSSRVQGRYF.

This chain joins TRBV30 and TRBJ2-5; no definite D call. The CDR3 totals 15 residues. Trimming took 2 bases from V and 2 from J, leaving 15 bases between them. Germline-derived CDR1 and CDR2 are GTSNPN and SVGIG (reference sequence). CDR3 nucleotide sequence: TGTGCCTGGAGTACCAGGCGGACGCTACAAGAGACCCAGTACTTC. Protein sequence: CAWSTRRTLQETQYF.

This clone appeared a few times. This chain's CDR3 is CASSVGDPQVGTQYF. CDR3 coding DNA: TGTGCCAGCAGCGTAGGGGACCCCCAGGTCGGGACCCAGTACTTC. V usage is TRBV9 and J usage is TRBJ2-5; D possibly uses TRBD1 or TRBD2 (5 bases each). This CDR3 is 15 amino acids long. V dropped 0 bases and J dropped 7 bases, with 16 bases sitting between them. Germline-derived CDR1 and CDR2 are SGDLS and YYNGEE.

The table lists this clone with a few counts. The CDR3 region has the DNA TGTGCCAGCAGCCAACCTGGGCTAACCTACACAGATACGCAGTATTTT. This gives the protein CASSQPGLTYTDTQYF. V and J are TRBV14 and TRBJ2-3; D not certain. The CDR3 is made up of 16 amino acids. CDR1 is SGHDN, CDR2 FVKESK, per germline. Trimming shortened V by 2 bases and J by 2 bases, and 14 bases separated the two germline ends.

This chain uses TRBV25-1 with TRBJ1-5; a possible D gene is TRBD1 (5 bases). This CDR3 spans 16 amino acids. Trimming took off 8 bases at V and 0 bases at J, with 17 bases between the two ends. Germline loops: CDR1 MGHDK, CDR2 SYGVNS. CDR3 sequence: CASQAWGGDSNQPQHF. CDR3 nucleotide sequence: TGTGCCAGCCAGGCTTGGGGAGGGGATAGCAATCAGCCCCAGCATTTT.

This clone came up a few times. The V gene is TRBV30, the J gene TRBJ2-3; D is tentatively TRBD1 or TRBD2 (5 bases each). There are 16 residues in the CDR3. The germline V gene encodes CDR1 GTSNPN and CDR2 SVGIG (reference sequence). Trimming shortened V by 3 bases and J by 9 bases, and 25 bases separated the two germline ends. The CDR3 sequence: CAWSPRGQIGKATQYF. The CDR3 bases are TGTGCCTGGAGCCCCCGGGGCCAGATCGGAAAGGCGACGCAGTATTTT.

The chain uses TRBV30 and TRBJ2-3; the match to TRBD2 covers 7 bases. The V gene end was trimmed by 0 bases and the J gene end by 3 bases; junction bases not matched to a gene: 6. This CDR3 is 15 amino acids long. In germline, CDR1 is GTSNPN, CDR2 SVGIG (reference sequence). In DNA, the CDR3 is TGTGCCTGGAGTGTAAGACTAGCAAGGACAGATACGCAGTATTTT. Its translation: CAWSVRLARTDTQYF.

This clone was observed a few times. This sequence joins TRBV5-1 and TRBJ2-2, with 7 bases that match TRBD2. The germline CDR1 and CDR2 sequences are SGHRS and YFSETQ. The CDR3 runs 14 residues. Trimming took 2 bases from V and 5 from J; bases not matched to a gene: 3. CDR3 region: CASSFAGETGELFF. CDR3 bases: TGCGCCAGCAGCTTTGCGGGAGAGACCGGGGAGCTGTTTTTT.

Comments on this clone: This specimen includes other DNA sequences encoding the same CDR3. This sequence joins TRBV7-2 and TRBJ2-7; a possible D gene is TRBD1 (5 bases). The CDR3 is 14 amino acids. CDR1 and CDR2 (germline): SGHTA, FQGNSA. The V end lost 1 base, the J end lost 4 bases, and 11 bases lay between the germline ends. CDR3 residues: CASSLGQGGYEQYF. Written as DNA, the CDR3 is TGTGCCAGCAGCTTAGGGCAGGGTGGGTACGAGCAGTACTTC.

The chain carries TRBV30 and TRBJ1-1, with D perhaps TRBD1 (5 bases). The germline V gene encodes CDR1 GTSNPN and CDR2 SVGIG (reference sequence). The CDR3 totals 13 residues. V was shortened by 5 bases and J by 1 base, with 11 bases between the two germline ends. CDR3 sequence: CAWERGANTEAFF. The CDR3 coding sequence is TGTGCCTGGGAGAGAGGGGCGAACACTGAAGCTTTCTTT.

This clone was seen many times. The genes are TRBV29-1 and TRBJ1-1; D is possibly TRBD1 (5 bases). V gave up 7 bases and J gave up 4 bases, with 13 bases separating them. Germline assignment: CDR1 SQVTM and CDR2 ANQGSEA. The CDR3 contains 12 residues. DNA for the CDR3: TGCAGCGCCAGGGTTTTGGCCACTGAAGCTTTCTTT. As protein: CSARVLATEAFF.

Only a few counts were recorded for this clone. The same CDR3 is also encoded by other DNA sequences in this sample. The rearrangement joins TRBV29-1 to TRBJ2-7; 15 bases line up with TRBD2. CDR3 length: 16 amino acids. The germline V gene encodes CDR1 SQVTM and CDR2 ANQGSEA. V trimming: 5 bases; J trimming: 4 bases; junction bases outside the gene matches: 9. In DNA, the CDR3 is TGCAGCGTTCCCAGGACTAGCGGGAGGGCCCCTTACGAGCAGTACTTC. Protein: CSVPRTSGRAPYEQYF.